The rows below give T cell receptor beta chains drawn from one sample of a study of blood T cell repertoires in COVID-19. Here immunoSEQ multiplex PCR was the method, and the copy in TCRdb shows in-frame clones only, minus some. The sample yields 200,000 to 250,000 clones, 88% seen once. Sequenced: peripheral blood. These receptors were taken from a man younger than 30 with active or convalescent COVID-19. CDR3s include the opening cysteine and the closing phenylalanine or tryptophan. The order of the fields is CDR3 DNA, CDR3 protein, J gene, clone size, D gene, V gene. A D gene is named only where the DNA matches it firmly. Only part of the rows carry a size: once, few, many, or a class if the clone is expanded.

CDR3 DNA: TGTGCCAGCAGTGCACCTCCTAGCTCCTACAATGAGCAGTTCTTC
CDR3 protein: CASSAPPSSYNEQFF
J gene: TRBJ2-1
clone size: .
D gene: .
V gene: TRBV2

CDR3 DNA: TGTGCCAGCAGGAAGACAGGGGTGGAGACCCAGTACTTC
CDR3 protein: CASRKTGVETQYF
J gene: TRBJ2-5
clone size: .
D gene: TRBD1
V gene: TRBV6-5

CDR3 DNA: TGTGCCAGCAGCTTACTAGAGTTTCCGGATGAAAAACTGTTTTTT
CDR3 protein: CASSLLEFPDEKLFF
J gene: TRBJ1-4
clone size: few
D gene: .
V gene: TRBV7-9

CDR3 DNA: TGTGCCAGCAGCTTAGCGGAAGGGGCAATTAATCAGCCCCAGCATTTT
CDR3 protein: CASSLAEGAINQPQHF
J gene: TRBJ1-5
clone size: .
D gene: .
V gene: TRBV7-9

CDR3 DNA: TGTGCCACCAGTGATTTTGGGCCAAACGAACCGAATCAGCCCCAGCATTTT
CDR3 protein: CATSDFGPNEPNQPQHF
J gene: TRBJ1-5
clone size: .
D gene: .
V gene: TRBV24-1

CDR3 DNA: TGTGCCAGCAGTGAAGCCGGGACAGGGGTGCACACCATATATTTT
CDR3 protein: CASSEAGTGVHTIYF
J gene: TRBJ1-3
clone size: .
D gene: TRBD1
V gene: TRBV6-1

CDR3 DNA: TGTGCCAGCAGTCCAACAGGGTACAATGAGCAGTTCTTC
CDR3 protein: CASSPTGYNEQFF
J gene: TRBJ2-1
clone size: .
D gene: .
V gene: TRBV28

CDR3 DNA: TGTGCCAGCAGCCACGAACCTGCCAGGAGCACAGATACGCAGTATTTT
CDR3 protein: CASSHEPARSTDTQYF
J gene: TRBJ2-3
clone size: once
D gene: .
V gene: TRBV3-1/TRBV3-2

CDR3 DNA: TGTGCCAGCAACAACTTTAGACAGGAGAACGAGCAGTACTTC
CDR3 protein: CASNNFRQENEQYF
J gene: TRBJ2-7
clone size: .
D gene: .
V gene: TRBV7-2

CDR3 DNA: TGTGCCAGCAAACCAGGGGCGGGCTTTCCATTCACTGAAGCTTTCTTT
CDR3 protein: CASKPGAGFPFTEAFF
J gene: TRBJ1-1
clone size: .
D gene: .
V gene: TRBV7-6

CDR3 DNA: TGTGCCACCAGTGATTCTACAGAGACCGGGGAGCTGTTTTTT
CDR3 protein: CATSDSTETGELFF
J gene: TRBJ2-2
clone size: .
D gene: .
V gene: TRBV24-1

CDR3 DNA: TGTGCCATCAGTGAGTCGCGACTAGCGGGAGGGGGCAATGAGCAGTTCTTC
CDR3 protein: CAISESRLAGGGNEQFF
J gene: TRBJ2-1
clone size: once
D gene: TRBD2
V gene: TRBV10-3

CDR3 DNA: TGCGCCAGCAGACAAACCCCCCTAGCGGAGCATCAAGAGACCCAGTACTTC
CDR3 protein: CASRQTPLAEHQETQYF
J gene: TRBJ2-5
clone size: .
D gene: TRBD2
V gene: TRBV4-1

CDR3 DNA: TGCGCCAGCAGCCCACAGGACCATTTGGTGGGCAATTCACCCCTCCACTTT
CDR3 protein: CASSPQDHLVGNSPLHF
J gene: TRBJ1-6
clone size: .
D gene: .
V gene: TRBV5-1

CDR3 DNA: TGTGCCAGCAGCCCCGGGTCCTACAATGAGCAGTTCTTC
CDR3 protein: CASSPGSYNEQFF
J gene: TRBJ2-1
clone size: .
D gene: .
V gene: TRBV12-3/TRBV12-4

CDR3 DNA: TGTGCCAGCAGTTTCCAGTACGGGGAGGGGCGAAACACCGGGGAGCTGTTTTTT
CDR3 protein: CASSFQYGEGRNTGELFF
J gene: TRBJ2-2
clone size: .
D gene: TRBD2
V gene: TRBV27

CDR3 DNA: TGTGCCAGCAGCTGGTCGGGATTGGGAGACACAGATACGCAGTATTTT
CDR3 protein: CASSWSGLGDTDTQYF
J gene: TRBJ2-3
clone size: .
D gene: .
V gene: TRBV3-1/TRBV3-2

CDR3 DNA: TGTGCCAGCAGTCCCACTGGAGGGCGCTATGGCTACACCTTC
CDR3 protein: CASSPTGGRYGYTF
J gene: TRBJ1-2
clone size: .
D gene: .
V gene: TRBV27

CDR3 DNA: TGTGCCAGCAGCTTGGCAGGGGGCGAGGGTGGCTACACCTTC
CDR3 protein: CASSLAGGEGGYTF
J gene: TRBJ1-2
clone size: .
D gene: TRBD1
V gene: TRBV5-6

CDR3 DNA: TGTGCCAGCAGCTTAGTAGTCGGACAGGGGAATTCACCCCTCCACTTT
CDR3 protein: CASSLVVGQGNSPLHF
J gene: TRBJ1-6
clone size: few
D gene: TRBD1
V gene: TRBV7-2

CDR3 DNA: TGTGCCAGCAGCGACCCGGGAGGCTACGAGCAGTACTTC
CDR3 protein: CASSDPGGYEQYF
J gene: TRBJ2-7
clone size: .
D gene: TRBD2
V gene: TRBV6-5

CDR3 DNA: TGTGCCAGTAGTATACAGGGGTTGGGGGAAGCTTTCTTT
CDR3 protein: CASSIQGLGEAFF
J gene: TRBJ1-1
clone size: .
D gene: .
V gene: TRBV19

CDR3 DNA: TGTGCCAGCAGTTACGCATCAGGAAACTATGGCTACACCTTC
CDR3 protein: CASSYASGNYGYTF
J gene: TRBJ1-2
clone size: .
D gene: .
V gene: TRBV6-5

CDR3 DNA: TGTGCCATCAGGAACACAGGGTCCGATTCACCCCTCCACTTT
CDR3 protein: CAIRNTGSDSPLHF
J gene: TRBJ1-6
clone size: few
D gene: .
V gene: TRBV10-3

CDR3 DNA: TGTGCCTGGAGTGGCGCCCGGGAGGGCCGCGAGCAGTACTTC
CDR3 protein: CAWSGAREGREQYF
J gene: TRBJ2-7
clone size: .
D gene: TRBD2
V gene: TRBV30

CDR3 DNA: TGTGCCACTGAACAGGGGGTCTATGGCTACACCTTC
CDR3 protein: CATEQGVYGYTF
J gene: TRBJ1-2
clone size: .
D gene: TRBD1
V gene: TRBV19

CDR3 DNA: TGTGCCAGCAGCTTACGGGGGGTAAACACCGGGGAGCTGTTTTTT
CDR3 protein: CASSLRGVNTGELFF
J gene: TRBJ2-2
clone size: .
D gene: TRBD2
V gene: TRBV13

CDR3 DNA: TGTGCCAGCAGTTTATCCGTGGACAGGTCGGCTAACTATGGCTACACCTTC
CDR3 protein: CASSLSVDRSANYGYTF
J gene: TRBJ1-2
clone size: .
D gene: TRBD1
V gene: TRBV27

CDR3 DNA: TGTGCCAGCAGCGCGGGACTAGCGGGAGTCGAGCAGTACTTC
CDR3 protein: CASSAGLAGVEQYF
J gene: TRBJ2-7
clone size: few
D gene: TRBD2
V gene: TRBV3-1/TRBV3-2

CDR3 DNA: TGTGCCAGCAGTTTAAAGGCGGCAGCCCAAGAGACCCAGTACTTC
CDR3 protein: CASSLKAAAQETQYF
J gene: TRBJ2-5
clone size: once
D gene: .
V gene: TRBV27

CDR3 DNA: TGTGCCAGCAGCCGGGGACTAGCCGTCTCCTACGAGCAGTACTTC
CDR3 protein: CASSRGLAVSYEQYF
J gene: TRBJ2-7
clone size: .
D gene: TRBD2
V gene: TRBV7-2

CDR3 DNA: TGTGCCAGCAGGGGCGGACAGGGAGCAGGAGAGACCCAGTACTTC
CDR3 protein: CASRGGQGAGETQYF
J gene: TRBJ2-5
clone size: once
D gene: TRBD1
V gene: TRBV6-5

CDR3 DNA: TGTGCCAGCAGCCCGGACAGGGGCGGAACAGATACGCAGTATTTT
CDR3 protein: CASSPDRGGTDTQYF
J gene: TRBJ2-3
clone size: .
D gene: TRBD1
V gene: TRBV7-9

CDR3 DNA: TGTGCCAGCAGCTTAGGTGGGACAGGGCACCATCAGCCCCAGCATTTT
CDR3 protein: CASSLGGTGHHQPQHF
J gene: TRBJ1-5
clone size: .
D gene: TRBD1
V gene: TRBV7-9

CDR3 DNA: TGTGCCAGCAAGAGGGGACAGGGGGACTATGGCTACACCTTC
CDR3 protein: CASKRGQGDYGYTF
J gene: TRBJ1-2
clone size: .
D gene: TRBD1
V gene: TRBV6-5

CDR3 DNA: TGTGCCAGCTCCCTAGGAGGTTTTGGAAACACCATATATTTT
CDR3 protein: CASSLGGFGNTIYF
J gene: TRBJ1-3
clone size: .
D gene: .
V gene: TRBV27

CDR3 DNA: TGTGCCAGCTCAACAGGTGCTGGAAACACCATATATTTT
CDR3 protein: CASSTGAGNTIYF
J gene: TRBJ1-3
clone size: few
D gene: .
V gene: TRBV12-3/TRBV12-4

CDR3 DNA: TGTGCCAGCAGTTTTGGAGGGGCGGTTGGCTATGGCTACACCTTC
CDR3 protein: CASSFGGAVGYGYTF
J gene: TRBJ1-2
clone size: .
D gene: .
V gene: TRBV27

CDR3 DNA: TGTGCCAGCAGCTCCCCGGACAGGGGGCACACTGAAGCTTTCTTT
CDR3 protein: CASSSPDRGHTEAFF
J gene: TRBJ1-1
clone size: .
D gene: TRBD1
V gene: TRBV7-6

CDR3 DNA: TGTGCCAGCAGTGATCGGACAGCACCCTACGAGCAGTACTTC
CDR3 protein: CASSDRTAPYEQYF
J gene: TRBJ2-7
clone size: .
D gene: .
V gene: TRBV25-1

CDR3 DNA: TGTGCCAGCAGCCAAGATTGGACGGGGTCCCACACCTTC
CDR3 protein: CASSQDWTGSHTF
J gene: TRBJ1-2
clone size: few
D gene: .
V gene: TRBV3-1/TRBV3-2

CDR3 DNA: TGTGCCAGCAGTCTGGTAATAGCGGGAGTCTACGAGCAGTACTTC
CDR3 protein: CASSLVIAGVYEQYF
J gene: TRBJ2-7
clone size: few
D gene: TRBD2
V gene: TRBV28

CDR3 DNA: TGCGCCAGCAGCGCAGCAGACAGGGCCTCTGGAAACACCATATATTTT
CDR3 protein: CASSAADRASGNTIYF
J gene: TRBJ1-3
clone size: .
D gene: TRBD1
V gene: TRBV5-1

CDR3 DNA: TGCGCCAGCAGCCAAGCCATTGTGGAGACCCAGTACTTC
CDR3 protein: CASSQAIVETQYF
J gene: TRBJ2-5
clone size: .
D gene: .
V gene: TRBV4-1

CDR3 DNA: TGTGCCAGCAGTTTATCGTTAAGCGTTTCAGTTTCACCCCTCCACTTT
CDR3 protein: CASSLSLSVSVSPLHF
J gene: TRBJ1-6
clone size: .
D gene: .
V gene: TRBV27

CDR3 DNA: TGTGCCATCACTTTGGGACAGGGAAGGGAGCAGTACTTC
CDR3 protein: CAITLGQGREQYF
J gene: TRBJ2-7
clone size: once
D gene: TRBD1
V gene: TRBV10-3

CDR3 DNA: TGCGCCAGCAGGCCTCAGACAGTCTACAGCTCCTACGAGCAGTACTTC
CDR3 protein: CASRPQTVYSSYEQYF
J gene: TRBJ2-7
clone size: .
D gene: .
V gene: TRBV5-1

CDR3 DNA: TGTGCCACCAGCAGAGATCCCTGGGGGGATGCCTACGAGCAGTACTTC
CDR3 protein: CATSRDPWGDAYEQYF
J gene: TRBJ2-7
clone size: .
D gene: .
V gene: TRBV15

CDR3 DNA: TGTGCCAGCAGTTTAGGCGGAAGGAGGGGATCCTACAATGAGCAGTTCTTC
CDR3 protein: CASSLGGRRGSYNEQFF
J gene: TRBJ2-1
clone size: .
D gene: .
V gene: TRBV27

CDR3 DNA: TGTGCCAGCAGTTTATCAGGGGGCCTTTCAGATACGCAGTATTTT
CDR3 protein: CASSLSGGLSDTQYF
J gene: TRBJ2-3
clone size: .
D gene: TRBD1
V gene: TRBV27

CDR3 DNA: TGTGCCAGTAGTAGGCACGGGTCACGGACTGAAGCTTTCTTT
CDR3 protein: CASSRHGSRTEAFF
J gene: TRBJ1-1
clone size: .
D gene: .
V gene: TRBV19

CDR3 DNA: TGTGCCAGCAGCCAAGGGCAGGGACAAGAGGGGCAGTTCTTC
CDR3 protein: CASSQGQGQEGQFF
J gene: TRBJ2-1
clone size: .
D gene: .
V gene: TRBV28

CDR3 DNA: TGCGCCAGCAGCCAAGTTGACAGGGGGACTGAAGCTTTCTTT
CDR3 protein: CASSQVDRGTEAFF
J gene: TRBJ1-1
clone size: .
D gene: TRBD1
V gene: TRBV4-3

CDR3 DNA: TGTGCCTGGAGTGACCGGGACAGGGTCACCGGGGAGCTGTTTTTT
CDR3 protein: CAWSDRDRVTGELFF
J gene: TRBJ2-2
clone size: .
D gene: TRBD1
V gene: TRBV30

CDR3 DNA: TGTGCCAGCAGTCTTCGGAGGAACACTGAAGCTTTCTTT
CDR3 protein: CASSLRRNTEAFF
J gene: TRBJ1-1
clone size: .
D gene: .
V gene: TRBV28

CDR3 DNA: TGTGCCAGCAGTTTCTACAGCCGAGAGCAGTTCTTC
CDR3 protein: CASSFYSREQFF
J gene: TRBJ2-1
clone size: .
D gene: .
V gene: TRBV12-3/TRBV12-4

CDR3 DNA: TGCGCCAGCAGCTTGGGGAACGCAGGTAGTCAATACGAGCAGTACTTC
CDR3 protein: CASSLGNAGSQYEQYF
J gene: TRBJ2-7
clone size: .
D gene: .
V gene: TRBV5-1

CDR3 DNA: TGTGCCAGCTCACCGAAGGGGAATTCACCCCTCCACTTT
CDR3 protein: CASSPKGNSPLHF
J gene: TRBJ1-6
clone size: .
D gene: .
V gene: TRBV18

CDR3 DNA: TGTGCCAGTAGTATCGGGACAGGGCCAGGGTACGAGCAGTACTTC
CDR3 protein: CASSIGTGPGYEQYF
J gene: TRBJ2-7
clone size: .
D gene: TRBD1
V gene: TRBV19

CDR3 DNA: TGTGCCAGCATCAAGGATGGGACTCGACAAGAGACCCAGTACTTC
CDR3 protein: CASIKDGTRQETQYF
J gene: TRBJ2-5
clone size: .
D gene: .
V gene: TRBV6-5